This paragraph reports one T cell receptor (beta chain). As yet, its antigen is unknown. Sample time point: roughly 11-day in vitro stimulation with candidate mutation-associated neoantigen peptide 1. Each of about seven ELISpot-reactive candidate peptides was used for approximately nine-day stimulation. Clone fold changes were calculated against an identical culture without peptide. The data were taken from a study of PD-1 blockade in mismatch repair-deficient tumors. Study background: Patients had about eleven mismatch repair-deficient cancer types and were previously treated and progressing.

The CDR3 has 15 residues. V lost 4 bases and J lost 6; bases outside the gene matches: 7. Germline V gives CDR1 MDHEN, CDR2 SYDVKM. Sequenced by immunoSEQ multiplex PCR; TCRdb stores in-frame clones only, minus some. The sample lists 9,400 or so clones; roughly nine tenths were seen once. The chain carries TRBV28 and TRBJ2-1, with 9 bases fitting TRBD1. Sample: cells cultured in vitro, taken from a patient treated with pembrolizumab. This sequence was found in an adult with mismatch repair-deficient cancer. The CDR3 DNA sequence: TGTGCCAGCAGTTCCTCGGGGACAGGGATCAATGAGCAGTTCTTC. Translation: CASSSSGTGINEQFF. Using reference TRBV28 and TRBJ2-1 for the parts outside the CDR3, the full variable domain is DVKVTQSSRYLVKRTGEKVFLECVQDMDHENMFWYRQDPGLGLRLIYFSYDVKMKEKGDIPEGYSVSREKKERFSLILESASTNQTSMYLCASSSSGTGINEQFFGPGTRLTVL.